Shown below are 27 T cell receptor beta chains from a single sample sequenced in a study of blood T cell repertoires in COVID-19. Produced via immunoSEQ multiplex PCR; TCRdb's table is partial and in-frame only. The sample shows roughly 150,000 clones, roughly 88% of them seen only once. Input material: peripheral blood. The receptors were gathered from a human donor in a cohort sampled during active COVID-19.

The J gene is TRBJ1-3, the V gene TRBV14; D is undetermined. Trimming removed 1 base from V and 0 bases from J, with 13 bases in between. In germline, CDR1 is SGHDN, CDR2 FVKESK. CDR3 length equals 17 residues. The CDR3 DNA follows: TGTGCCAGCAGCCAAGTTACGGCGGTGAGCTCTGGAAACACCATATATTTT. This encodes CASSQVTAVSSGNTIYF.

The rearrangement links TRBV5-4 to TRBJ2-7; TRBD1 might be the D (6 bases). V dropped 0 bases and J dropped 3 bases, with 10 bases sitting between them. From germline, CDR1 is SGHNT and CDR2 YYREEE (reference sequence). The CDR3 runs to 14 residues. The CDR3 sequence: CASSLVLDSYEQYF. The CDR3 coding sequence is TGTGCCAGCAGCTTGGTCCTGGACAGCTACGAGCAGTACTTC.

The chain carries TRBV15 and TRBJ2-7; TRBD1 matches at 10 bases. The CDR3 extends over 15 amino acids. J lost 2 bases, V lost 4 bases, and 5 bases had no gene match. In germline, CDR1 is LNHNV, CDR2 YYDKDF (reference sequence). The CDR3 here is CATSTPGQGTYEQYF. CDR3 DNA sequence: TGTGCCACCAGCACCCCGGGACAGGGGACCTACGAGCAGTACTTC. Together with reference TRBV15 and TRBJ2-7, the CDR3 gives the full variable domain: DAMVIQNPRYQVTQFGKPVTLSCSQTLNHNVMYWYQQKSSQAPKLLFHYYDKDFNNEADTPDNFQSRRPNTSFCFLDIRSPGLGDTAMYLCATSTPGQGTYEQYFGPGTRLTVT.

This chain connects TRBV3-1 (or the pseudogene TRBV3-2) to TRBJ2-3, with TRBD2 matching over 13 bases. After removal of 6 bases from V and 5 bases from J, the junction contained 5 bases not matched to a gene. Germline-derived CDR1 and CDR2 are LGHDT and YNNKEL (reference sequence). The CDR3 runs to 15 residues. Here the CDR3 reads CASSATSGGLDTQYF. The CDR3 coding sequence is TGTGCCAGCAGTGCGACTAGCGGGGGGTTAGATACGCAGTATTTT.

This sequence joins TRBV5-6 and TRBJ1-6; TRBD1 aligns across 7 bases. The CDR3 loop spans 14 amino acids. Trimming at V came to 5 bases and at J to 7 bases, leaving 6 bases not matched to a gene. CDR1 is SGHDT and CDR2 is YYEEEE in the germline V gene. The CDR3 region is CASSEGQFNSPLHF. The CDR3, as DNA: TGTGCCAGCAGTGAGGGACAGTTCAATTCACCCCTCCACTTT.

V and J are TRBV4-1 and TRBJ1-3, with D perhaps TRBD1 (6 bases). The CDR3 has 18 residues. Germline lookup yields CDR1 MGHRA and CDR2 YSYEKL. V shed 1 base and J shed 0 bases, with 16 bases lying between them. CDR3: CASSQVPGGGHSGNTIYF. CDR3 bases: TGCGCCAGCAGCCAAGTTCCCGGGGGGGGCCACTCTGGAAACACCATATATTTT.

The chain couples TRBV25-1 to TRBJ1-1; the D is unclear. The CDR3 extends over 13 amino acids. CDR1 and CDR2 (germline): MGHDK, SYGVNS. The germline V and J ends were trimmed by 4 bases and 5 bases, with 11 bases remaining between them. CDR3 sequence (DNA): TGTGCCAGCAGTGCGCAGTCGGGGACTGAAGCTTTCTTT. Residues: CASSAQSGTEAFF.

The chain has TRBV27 and TRBJ2-7; D unclear. V was pared by 3 bases and J by 6 bases, with 15 bases between. CDR1 is MNHEY and CDR2 is SMNVEV in the germline V gene (reference sequence). The CDR3 loop spans 14 amino acids. The CDR3 nucleotides read TGTGCCAGCAGTTTTGCCAGCGAGAAGACCGAGCAGTACTTC. It is translated as CASSFASEKTEQYF.

The chain links TRBV15 to TRBJ2-7; 7 positions agree with TRBD1. This CDR3 region has 17 residues. Germline V gene data show CDR1 as LNHNV and CDR2 as YYDKDF (reference sequence). The V and J ends lost 4 bases and 1 base, in that order; junction bases with no gene match: 13. Written as DNA, the CDR3 is TGTGCCACCAGCACCGAGGGTGGGAACAGGGGATCCTACGAGCAGTACTTC. Protein product: CATSTEGGNRGSYEQYF.

The chain joins TRBV6-1 to TRBJ1-6, with TRBD1 matching over 12 bases. Per germline, CDR1 MNHNS and CDR2 SASEGT. The J segment lost 7 bases and the V segment lost 3 bases, leaving 7 bases of the junction unmatched. The CDR3 is made up of 17 amino acids. The CDR3 nucleotides are TGTGCCAGCAGTGAGGGGGACAGGGGGCTAGGAAATTCACCCCTCCACTTT. As protein: CASSEGDRGLGNSPLHF.

The V gene is TRBV9, the J gene TRBJ2-2; perhaps TRBD1 as D (6 bases). The germline V gene encodes CDR1 SGDLS and CDR2 YYNGEE. Trimming cost V 0 bases and J 6 bases, with 15 bases left between them. The CDR3 spans 16 residues. CDR3 protein: CASSVALYTGSGELFF. CDR3 coding DNA: TGTGCCAGCAGCGTAGCTCTATATACAGGGTCCGGGGAGCTGTTTTTT. Full variable domain (outside the CDR3, taken from reference TRBV9 and TRBJ2-2): DSGVTQTPKHLITATGQRVTLRCSPRSGDLSVYWYQQSLDQGLQFLIQYYNGEERAKGNILERFSAQQFPDLHSELNLSSLELGDSALYFCASSVALYTGSGELFFGEGSRLTVL.

The gene calls are TRBV9 and TRBJ2-4, with 7 positions matching TRBD1. J gave up 0 bases and V 4 bases, and 4 bases lay outside the gene matches. Germline CDR1 reads SGDLS; CDR2 reads YYNGEE. This CDR3 contains 15 residues. CDR3 DNA: TGTGCCAGCAGCCAGGGACAGATAGCCAAAAACATTCAGTACTTC. Translation gives CASSQGQIAKNIQYF.

V and J are TRBV7-9 and TRBJ1-4, with unresolved D. Germline lookup yields CDR1 SEHNR and CDR2 FQNEAQ (reference sequence). V lost 5 bases to trimming and J lost 0 bases, with 13 bases between them. This CDR3 is 16 amino acids long. The CDR3 nucleotides are TGTGCCAGCAGCCAAGCCCCGGGTACAACTAATGAAAAACTGTTTTTT. Its protein product is CASSQAPGTTNEKLFF.

V and J are TRBV10-3 and TRBJ1-6; 9 bases are shared with TRBD1. Germline V lookup: CDR1 ENHRY, CDR2 SYGVKD. The CDR3 covers 13 residues. V lost 1 base and J lost 14; bases outside the gene matches: 3. CDR3 sequence: CAISEWDRESLHF. CDR3 sequence (DNA): TGTGCCATCAGTGAGTGGGACAGGGAATCCCTCCACTTT.

A few counts support this clone. V gene TRBV19 combines with J gene TRBJ2-1; 10 bases match TRBD2. Germline CDR1 LNHDA, CDR2 SQIVND (reference sequence). This CDR3 has 15 amino acids. Germline trimming cut 10 bases from V and 4 bases from J; bases unmatched to any gene: 10. CDR3 amino acids: CATASGGNSYNEQFF. DNA for the CDR3: TGTGCCACCGCTAGCGGGGGAAACTCTTACAATGAGCAGTTCTTC.

The chain links TRBV12-5 to TRBJ2-1, with D maybe TRBD2 (7 bases). CDR1 is LGHNT and CDR2 is FRNRAP in the germline V gene. Trimming stripped 0 bases from V and 4 bases from J, with 28 bases between. The CDR3 covers 21 residues. In nucleotides, the CDR3 is TGTGCTAGTGGTTTGGTTTCCCGGGGATTGACGAAGGGGGAGGGATACAATGAGCAGTTCTTC. Translating it yields CASGLVSRGLTKGEGYNEQFF.

This chain joins TRBV19 and TRBJ2-7; D is uncertain. V gave up 4 bases and J gave up 11 bases, with 30 bases separating them. The CDR3 runs 17 residues. Germline V gene lookup returns CDR1 LNHDA and CDR2 SQIVND (reference sequence). The CDR3 region is CASSRSENRVLLLQEYF. The CDR3 DNA follows: TGTGCCAGTAGTAGATCCGAAAACCGAGTCCTTCTACTTCAGGAGTACTTC.

V and J are TRBV29-1 and TRBJ2-5; 7 nucleotides align to TRBD2. This CDR3 contains 13 residues. The germline gives CDR1 SQVTM, CDR2 ANQGSEA. V lost 5 bases and J lost 1; bases outside the gene matches: 4. CDR3 amino acids: CSVLGGFQETQYF. The CDR3 DNA is TGCAGCGTTCTGGGGGGGTTCCAAGAGACCCAGTACTTC.

V gene TRBV4-2 combines with J gene TRBJ1-3, with unresolved D. The CDR3 sequence is 16 residues long. Germline CDR1 is LGHNA and CDR2 is YNFKEQ. Between the trimmed V and J ends, which lost 1 base and 0 bases, there was a span of 10 bases. The CDR3 loop is CASSQGTRVSGNTIYF. The CDR3 DNA reads as TGTGCCAGCAGCCAAGGGACGAGGGTCTCTGGAAACACCATATATTTT.

As DNA, the CDR3 is TGTGCCAGCAGCTTAGGTCGGGGAGGTCAAAAACTGTTTTTT. It encodes CASSLGRGGQKLFF. The chain combines TRBV5-5 with TRBJ1-4; no firm D call. V lost 2 bases and J 9 bases, leaving 14 bases between the germline ends. From germline, CDR1 is SGHKS and CDR2 YYEKEE (reference sequence). The CDR3 loop spans 14 amino acids.

This chain connects TRBV10-3 to TRBJ1-2, with a tentative D call TRBD1 (5 bases). Trimming removed 6 bases from V and 1 base from J, with 6 bases in between. Germline CDR1 ENHRY, CDR2 SYGVKD. The CDR3 sequence is 12 residues long. The CDR3 region is CAISGGNYGYTF. The CDR3 DNA follows: TGTGCCATCAGCGGGGGTAACTATGGCTACACCTTC.

The count of this clone is one. V and J are TRBV27 and TRBJ2-1, with 16 bases identical to TRBD2. Germline-derived CDR1 and CDR2 are MNHEY and SMNVEV (reference sequence). The CDR3 totals 17 residues. Losses at the gene ends were 3 bases for V and 9 bases for J; bases not matched to a gene: 8. The CDR3 region is CASSLAGLAGGPGEQFF. DNA for the CDR3: TGTGCCAGCAGTTTGGCGGGACTAGCGGGGGGGCCGGGTGAGCAGTTCTTC.

The chain carries TRBV25-1 and TRBJ2-5; TRBD2 aligns across 11 bases. CDR3 length: 16 residues. Per germline, CDR1 MGHDK and CDR2 SYGVNS. J lost 7 bases, V lost 2 bases, and 9 bases had no gene match. The CDR3: CASSEGGTSGRSTQYF. CDR3 DNA: TGTGCCAGCAGTGAAGGGGGGACTAGCGGTCGGTCGACCCAGTACTTC.

This chain uses TRBV5-1 with TRBJ1-2; TRBD1 agrees at 9 bases. CDR3 length: 15 residues. J was trimmed by 4 bases and V by 4 bases; bases with no gene match: 8. Germline-derived CDR1 and CDR2 are SGHRS and YFSETQ. The CDR3 spells CASSQTGGGSYGYTF. DNA for the CDR3: TGCGCCAGCAGCCAGACAGGGGGAGGAAGCTATGGCTACACCTTC.

The V gene is TRBV7-9, the J gene TRBJ2-5, with a weak D call TRBD1 (5 bases). V was cut by 5 bases and J by 4 bases, with 17 bases left in between. The CDR3 is 15 residues long. Germline CDR1 is SEHNR and CDR2 is FQNEAQ (reference sequence). The CDR3 loop is CASSPNPRQGETQYF. CDR3 in DNA: TGTGCCAGCAGCCCGAACCCCCGGCAGGGAGAGACCCAGTACTTC.

This chain uses TRBV5-4 with TRBJ2-6; D is unclear. The CDR3 length is 15 residues. Trimming removed 0 bases at V and 0 bases at J, with 4 bases between. Germline V gene lookup returns CDR1 SGHNT and CDR2 YYREEE (reference sequence). In nucleotides, the CDR3 is TGTGCCAGCAGCTTGGACAGCTCTGGGGCCAACGTCCTGACTTTC. As protein: CASSLDSSGANVLTF.

This clone was seen only once. The rearrangement joins TRBV7-9 to TRBJ2-7; D is perhaps TRBD1 (6 bases). The V gene lost 4 bases and the J gene lost 3 bases, with 16 bases spanning the gap. The germline CDR1 and CDR2 sequences are SEHNR and FQNEAQ (reference sequence). The length of the CDR3 is 15 residues. CDR3 nucleotide sequence: TGTGCCAGCAGCTCGAACCTTGGACAGCTCTACGAGCAGTACTTC. It codes for CASSSNLGQLYEQYF.